This TCR beta chain was sequenced for a study of cytomegalovirus exposure and HLA in healthy donors. Whole-study results and caveats: Cytomegalovirus status was reportedly diagnosed by the classifier with high specificity and sensitivity. Researchers reported in a later analysis that common viral pathogens appeared linked to several top clusters.

After removal of 8 bases from V and 2 bases from J, the junction contained 6 bases not matched to a gene. Germline assignment: CDR1 SGHDN and CDR2 FVKESK. This CDR3 is 14 amino acids long. A multiplex PCR was run with 60 Vbeta primers and 13 Jbeta primers. This table comes from immunoSEQ multiplex PCR, and its TCRdb copy is limited to in-frame clones, with some not included. This sample has approximately 150,000 clones, with roughly 82% found just once. As regards this clone: What it binds is not known.

The sequence was collected from a man aged 50 to 59 in good health and CMV-seropositive. What was sequenced was PBMCs. The V gene is TRBV14, the J gene TRBJ2-5; 9 nucleotides match TRBD2. CDR3 nucleotide sequence: TGTGCCAGCTCCGGGCTAGCGGGGCAAGAGACCCAGTACTTC. Its protein is CASSGLAGQETQYF.